The 15 T cell receptor beta chains reported below all come from one sample, sequenced in a study of blood T cell repertoires in COVID-19. TCRdb's table, derived via immunoSEQ multiplex PCR, lists solely in-frame clones and lacks some. The table has some 310,000 clones, roughly 84% seen once. The sequenced sample consisted of peripheral blood. Receptors originate from a man aged 45-65 years with active or convalescent COVID-19.

V gene TRBV2 combines with J gene TRBJ2-7; TRBD1 agrees at 7 bases. Trimming removed 6 bases from V and 0 bases from J; junction bases left unmatched: 5. Germline V CDR1 and CDR2: SNHLY, FYNNEI. The length of the CDR3 is 14 residues. The CDR3 loop is CASRGQAPSYEQYF. CDR3 nucleotide sequence: TGTGCCAGCAGAGGACAGGCTCCCTCCTACGAGCAGTACTTC.

J is TRBJ1-5 and V is TRBV28; maybe TRBD1 (5 bases). CDR3 size: 16 residues. The V gene lost 5 bases and the J gene lost 0 bases, with 14 bases spanning the gap. In germline, CDR1 is MDHEN, CDR2 SYDVKM. CDR3 protein: CASSPPQGLSNQPQHF. The CDR3 DNA is TGTGCCAGCAGTCCCCCTCAGGGACTTAGCAATCAGCCCCAGCATTTT. Drawing the rest from reference TRBV28 and TRBJ1-5, the complete variable domain is DVKVTQSSRYLVKRTGEKVFLECVQDMDHENMFWYRQDPGLGLRLIYFSYDVKMKEKGDIPEGYSVSREKKERFSLILESASTNQTSMYLCASSPPQGLSNQPQHFGDGTRLSIL.

The rearrangement uses TRBV5-4 and TRBJ1-1, with a tentative D call TRBD1 (6 bases). The V end was cut by 4 bases, the J end by 1 base, with 14 bases between. The CDR3 covers 15 residues. In germline, CDR1 is SGHNT, CDR2 YYREEE (reference sequence). CDR3 amino acids: CASSPRGGRNTEAFF. The CDR3 nucleotides are TGTGCCAGCAGCCCGAGGGGGGGGAGGAACACTGAAGCTTTCTTT.

The gene calls are TRBV7-9 and TRBJ2-3; TRBD2 is a possible D gene (6 bases). This CDR3 comprises 16 residues. The germline gives CDR1 SEHNR, CDR2 FQNEAQ (reference sequence). V lost 5 bases and J 2 bases, leaving 17 bases between the germline ends. CDR3 nucleotides: TGTGCCAGCAGCCCTAAATCCAGGGACTTCACAGATACGCAGTATTTT. The encoded protein is CASSPKSRDFTDTQYF.

The genes are TRBV10-3 and TRBJ2-3; D unclear. V was clipped by 3 bases and J by 3 bases, with 10 bases between them. The CDR3 contains 14 residues. Germline-derived CDR1 and CDR2 are ENHRY and SYGVKD. The chain's CDR3 is CAISEQLRTDTQYF. CDR3 DNA sequence: TGTGCCATCAGTGAACAGCTAAGGACAGATACGCAGTATTTT.

The rearrangement joins TRBV5-6 to TRBJ2-5; D is undetermined. V was pared by 0 bases and J by 4 bases, with 10 bases between. The CDR3 is 14 amino acids. CDR1 is SGHDT, CDR2 YYEEEE, per germline. The CDR3 DNA reads as TGTGCCAGCAGCTTGGGTAGCCTAGGAGAGACCCAGTACTTC. Protein: CASSLGSLGETQYF.

This clone was counted once. V gene TRBV29-1 combines with J gene TRBJ2-7, with 9 positions matching TRBD1. This CDR3 has 13 amino acids. With 4 bases clipped from V and 5 bases from J, the junction kept 6 bases outside the gene matches. Per germline, CDR1 SQVTM and CDR2 ANQGSEA. The CDR3 sequence is CSVGIGTGNEQYF. As DNA, the CDR3 is TGCAGCGTTGGCATCGGGACAGGGAACGAGCAGTACTTC.

This clone was observed a few times. This chain uses TRBV6-5 with TRBJ1-2; TRBD1 might be the D (5 bases). The CDR3 runs 16 residues. The V end lost 0 bases, the J end lost 5 bases, and 16 bases lay between the germline ends. Germline CDR1 reads MNHEY; CDR2 reads SVGAGI. For the CDR3, the DNA is TGTGCCAGCAGTTACTCTATGGGGCTACGTCGTTATGGCTACACCTTC. Its translation is CASSYSMGLRRYGYTF.

The chain carries TRBV4-1 and TRBJ2-7, with 13 bases identical to TRBD2. This CDR3 spans 17 amino acids. The trim removed 3 bases at V and 1 base at J, leaving 6 bases unmatched. The germline gives CDR1 MGHRA, CDR2 YSYEKL. The CDR3 region has the DNA TGCGCCAGCAGCCAGGGGACTAGCGGGACCCCTTCCTACGAGCAGTACTTC. This gives the protein CASSQGTSGTPSYEQYF.

The chain is built from TRBV4-2 and TRBJ2-1; 7 bases fit TRBD2. The germline gives CDR1 LGHNA, CDR2 YNFKEQ. This CDR3 is built from 14 residues. J was trimmed by 5 bases and V by 4 bases; bases with no gene match: 5. CDR3 sequence: CASSLPSGDNEQFF. In DNA, the CDR3 is TGTGCCAGCAGCCTCCCCAGCGGGGACAATGAGCAGTTCTTC.

The chain joins TRBV4-1 to TRBJ1-5; D gene unclear. V was shortened by 0 bases and J by 6 bases, with 6 bases between the two germline ends. The CDR3 has 13 residues. CDR1 MGHRA and CDR2 YSYEKL come from the germline V gene. CDR3 nucleotide sequence: TGCGCCAGCAGCCAAGAACAACGTCAGCCCCAGCATTTT. Translated: CASSQEQRQPQHF.

V gene TRBV27 combines with J gene TRBJ1-5; no reliable D call. This CDR3 is built from 12 residues. The germline gives CDR1 MNHEY, CDR2 SMNVEV (reference sequence). Trimming cost V 3 bases and J 4 bases, with 4 bases left between them. This chain's CDR3 is CASSFPNQPQHF. The CDR3 coding sequence is TGTGCCAGCAGTTTCCCGAATCAGCCCCAGCATTTT.

This chain connects TRBV29-1 to TRBJ2-2; 10 bases line up with TRBD1. Germline V gene sequence: CDR1 SQVTM, CDR2 ANQGSEA. V lost 7 bases to trimming and J lost 5 bases; unmatched junction nucleotides: 4. The CDR3 contains 13 residues. CDR3 amino acids: CSARTGGTGELFF. CDR3 nucleotide sequence: TGCAGCGCCCGGACAGGGGGGACCGGGGAGCTGTTTTTT.

The J gene is TRBJ2-7, the V gene TRBV3-1 (or the pseudogene TRBV3-2), with 10 bases that match TRBD1. The CDR3 is 14 amino acids. Germline V gene sequence: CDR1 LGHDT, CDR2 YNNKEL (reference sequence). J gave up 4 bases and V 4 bases, and 4 bases lay outside the gene matches. The CDR3 protein is CASSPGQGWYEQYF. DNA for the CDR3: TGTGCCAGCAGCCCGGGACAGGGGTGGTACGAGCAGTACTTC.

The rearrangement joins TRBV5-6 to TRBJ1-3, with 10 bases fitting TRBD1. The CDR3 length is 15 residues. CDR1 is SGHDT and CDR2 is YYEEEE in the germline V gene. Trimming removed 4 bases from V and 8 bases from J; junction bases left unmatched: 9. Here the CDR3 reads CASSPTGGAGDTIYF. Written as DNA, the CDR3 is TGTGCCAGCAGCCCGACAGGGGGCGCAGGGGACACCATATATTTT.